The 14 T cell receptor beta chains reported below all come from one sample, sequenced in a study of blood T cell repertoires in COVID-19. Measured with immunoSEQ multiplex PCR; TCRdb has only the in-frame clones, and not every one. The sample consists of 140,000 or so clones, 70% to 90% of them appearing once. Sequencing was carried out using peripheral blood. The receptors were sampled from a human donor with acute or convalescent COVID-19. The donor label of this sample is uncertain.

This chain links TRBV6-2 or TRBV6-3 with TRBJ1-1, with a tentative D call TRBD1 (5 bases). CDR1 and CDR2 (germline): MNHEY, SVGEGT. The CDR3 length is 16 residues. The V end lost 4 bases, the J end lost 0 bases, and 15 bases lay between the germline ends. CDR3 sequence reads: CASSFEGRRMNTEAFF. The CDR3 DNA follows: TGTGCCAGCAGTTTTGAGGGGAGGAGGATGAACACTGAAGCTTTCTTT.

The chain carries TRBV27 and TRBJ1-2, with 9 bases matching TRBD1. Trimming removed 5 bases from V and 2 bases from J; junction bases left unmatched: 9. Germline loops: CDR1 MNHEY, CDR2 SMNVEV (reference sequence). The CDR3 runs to 16 residues. The CDR3 here is CASSTWTGATNYGYTF. CDR3 DNA: TGTGCCAGCAGTACATGGACAGGGGCTACCAACTATGGCTACACCTTC.

J is TRBJ1-1 and V is TRBV30; D is unclear. V lost 0 bases and J 3 bases, leaving 11 bases between the germline ends. Germline CDR1 is GTSNPN and CDR2 is SVGIG (reference sequence). The CDR3 sequence is 14 residues long. The CDR3: CAWSVTFPDTEAFF. The CDR3 DNA reads TGTGCCTGGAGTGTCACGTTTCCAGACACTGAAGCTTTCTTT.

The chain is built from TRBV10-3 and TRBJ2-1; 15 bases align to TRBD2. J lost 8 bases, V lost 5 bases, and 16 bases had no gene match. The germline V gene has CDR1 ENHRY and CDR2 SYGVKD. This CDR3 contains 19 residues. This chain's CDR3 is CAISWGLAGGRPQQHEQFF. The DNA for the CDR3 is TGTGCCATCAGTTGGGGACTAGCGGGGGGCCGGCCCCAACAACATGAGCAGTTCTTC.

V gene TRBV30 combines with J gene TRBJ1-6; D remains ambiguous. This CDR3 has 13 residues. Trimming pared 4 bases from V and 10 bases from J, leaving 14 bases between. The germline gives CDR1 GTSNPN, CDR2 SVGIG (reference sequence). The CDR3 reads CAWTPGLRSPLHF. The CDR3, as DNA: TGTGCCTGGACGCCTGGGCTTCGGTCACCCCTCCACTTT.

This rearrangement joins TRBV30 to TRBJ1-5, with D perhaps matching TRBD1 (6 bases). Germline CDR1 and CDR2: GTSNPN and SVGIG (reference sequence). Trimming removed 3 bases at V and 3 bases at J, with 18 bases between. The CDR3 length is 16 residues. CDR3 coding DNA: TGTGCCTGGAGCGGAGGACAGCTAAGTACCAATCAGCCCCAGCATTTT. This gives the protein CAWSGGQLSTNQPQHF. Full variable domain (outside the CDR3, taken from reference TRBV30 and TRBJ1-5): SQTIHQWPATLVQPVGSPLSLECTVEGTSNPNLYWYRQAAGRGLQLLFYSVGIGQISSEVPQNLSASRPQDRQFILSSKKLLLSDSGFYLCAWSGGQLSTNQPQHFGDGTRLSIL.

In nucleotides, the CDR3 is TGTGCCAGCAGTTTAGGGGAGATACAGCCCCAGCATTTT. Residues: CASSLGEIQPQHF. The chain joins TRBV28 to TRBJ1-5; the D is unclear. Germline values: CDR1 MDHEN, CDR2 SYDVKM. The CDR3 runs to 13 residues. V lost 2 bases to trimming and J lost 7 bases, with 9 bases between them.

This clone showed up just a few times. This chain links TRBV9 with TRBJ2-5, with 7 bases matching TRBD2. After removal of 2 bases from V and 4 bases from J, the junction contained 8 bases not matched to a gene. CDR1 is SGDLS and CDR2 is YYNGEE in the germline V gene. This CDR3 spans 15 amino acids. The CDR3 coding sequence is TGTGCCAGCAGCGTGCGGGGGTCAGAACTAGAGACCCAGTACTTC. This codes for CASSVRGSELETQYF. The variable domain in full, with the rest retrieved from reference TRBV9 and TRBJ2-5, is DSGVTQTPKHLITATGQRVTLRCSPRSGDLSVYWYQQSLDQGLQFLIQYYNGEERAKGNILERFSAQQFPDLHSELNLSSLELGDSALYFCASSVRGSELETQYFGPGTRLLVL.

This chain uses TRBV28 with TRBJ1-5; D is perhaps TRBD1 (6 bases). V lost 5 bases, J lost 7 bases, and 15 bases lay in between. Germline V CDR1 and CDR2: MDHEN, SYDVKM. The CDR3 has 14 residues. The CDR3 DNA follows: TGTGCCAGCAGTCCCAACAGGGATAGGCAGCCCCAGCATTTT. Translating it yields CASSPNRDRQPQHF.

The CDR3 loop is CASSSGYGYTF. The CDR3 DNA reads as TGTGCCAGCAGCAGCGGCTATGGCTACACCTTC. V and J are TRBV7-3 and TRBJ1-2; D remains ambiguous. This CDR3 contains 11 residues. V shed 5 bases and J shed 4 bases, with 5 bases lying between them. Germline lookup yields CDR1 SGHTA and CDR2 FQGTGA.

The table lists this clone with a count of one. The rearrangement links TRBV7-2 to TRBJ2-1; 7 bases line up with TRBD1. The CDR3 has 14 residues. V was pared by 2 bases and J by 12 bases, with 10 bases of the junction left unmatched. Looked up from germline, CDR1 is SGHTA and CDR2 is FQGNSA. CDR3 DNA: TGTGCCAGCAGCTTACAAAGGGGGCAGCCTAGGCAGTTCTTC. Protein: CASSLQRGQPRQFF.

The chain couples TRBV19 to TRBJ1-2, with D possibly TRBD1 on 5 matching bases. V lost 7 bases and J lost 3, with 12 bases in between. CDR1 LNHDA and CDR2 SQIVND come from the germline V gene (reference sequence). The CDR3 is 13 residues long. CDR3 protein: CASKQEWYYGYTF. In DNA form, the CDR3 reads TGTGCCAGTAAACAGGAATGGTACTATGGCTACACCTTC.

For the CDR3, the DNA is TGCGCCAGCAGCCCTTCTGGGGGAGGGCCTGGCACAGATACGCAGTATTTT. Translating gives CASSPSGGGPGTDTQYF. This chain joins TRBV4-3 and TRBJ2-3, with 7 bases identical to TRBD2. J lost 1 base, V lost 4 bases, and 11 bases had no gene match. Germline CDR1 is LGHNA and CDR2 is YSLEER. The CDR3 sequence is 17 residues long.

The chain joins TRBV5-1 to TRBJ2-1, with TRBD1 identical over 7 bases. This CDR3 region has 14 residues. The trim removed 0 bases at V and 4 bases at J, leaving 1 base unmatched. Germline CDR1 and CDR2: SGHRS and YFSETQ. The CDR3 nucleotides read TGCGCCAGCAGCTTGGAGGGACAGTACAATGAGCAGTTCTTC. It yields the protein CASSLEGQYNEQFF.